These 27 T cell receptor beta chains were sequenced from one sample in a study. TCRdb used MiXCR to reprocess the 5' RACE reads, holding one entry per CDR3 protein. The sample consists of about 50,000 distinct CDR3 sequences, around 28% of them appearing once. Sequencing was carried out using naive CD4+ T cells sorted from blood. Subset specified: naive CD4+ T cells, CD4+CD45RA+CD25-. Receptors were obtained from a female donor with breast cancer.

The chain is built from TRBV18 and TRBJ2-1; 10 nucleotides agree with TRBD2. In germline, CDR1 is KGHSH, CDR2 LQKENI. After removal of 3 bases from V and 7 bases from J, the junction contained 9 bases not matched to a gene. This CDR3 has 16 residues. The CDR3 DNA reads as TGTGCCAGCTCACCGGGAGAGACTAGCGGGCGGAATGAGCAGTTCTTC. This encodes CASSPGETSGRNEQFF. The full variable domain, in which reference TRBV18 and TRBJ2-1 provide the parts outside the CDR3, is NAGVMQNPRHLVRRRGQEARLRCSPMKGHSHVYWYRQLPEEGLKFMVYLQKENIIDESGMPKERFSAEFPKEGPSILRIQQVVRGDSAAYFCASSPGETSGRNEQFFGPGTRLTVL.

This sequence joins TRBV21-1 and TRBJ1-5; the table's D call of TRBD1 was not tested on the DNA. TRBV21-1 is described as a pseudogene. This CDR3 spans 14 amino acids. In nucleotides, the CDR3 is TGTGCCAGCGGGACAGACTGTGGCAATCAGCCCCAGCATTTT. Translated, it gives CASGTDCGNQPQHF.

This clonotype was detected ten times or more. The chain carries TRBV7-2 and TRBJ1-2; TRBD1 agrees at 9 bases. Germline values: CDR1 SGHTA, CDR2 FQGNSA. V was clipped by 4 bases and J by 5 bases; unmatched bases: 11. This CDR3 contains 16 residues. CDR3 sequence (DNA): TGTGCCAGCAGCTCCTACATAAGACAGGGGGAATATGGCTACACCTTC. Translated, it gives CASSSYIRQGEYGYTF. The variable domain in full, with the rest retrieved from reference TRBV7-2 and TRBJ1-2, is GAGVSQSPSNKVTEKGKDVELRCDPISGHTALYWYRQSLGQGLEFLIYFQGNSAPDKSGLPSDRFSAERTGGSVSTLTIQRTQQEDSAVYLCASSSYIRQGEYGYTFGSGTRLTVV.

Of note for this clonotype: This may stem from a read error, because a much larger clone lies one nucleotide away. The CDR3 sequence: CASSESPLVYVQYF. CDR3 DNA sequence: TGTGCCAGCAGTGAATCCCCACTAGTCTACGTGCAGTACTTC. The chain couples TRBV6-1 to TRBJ2-7, with D perhaps TRBD2 (5 bases). There are 14 residues in the CDR3. Per germline, CDR1 MNHNS and CDR2 SASEGT.

With regard to this clonotype: A read error may account for a junction end that differs from germline. The rearrangement joins TRBV7-8 to TRBJ2-3; a possible D gene is TRBD2 (6 bases). Germline-derived CDR1 and CDR2 are SGHVS and FQNEAQ. The length of the CDR3 is 15 residues. The CDR3, as DNA: TGCGCCAGCAGCTTACGGCGGGGAAGCACAGATACGCAGTATTTT. Its translation: CASSLRRGSTDTQYF.

V gene TRBV5-1 combines with J gene TRBJ1-5; 9 nucleotides line up with TRBD1. The CDR3 covers 15 residues. Losses at the gene ends were 4 bases for V and 3 bases for J; bases not matched to a gene: 5. Germline CDR1 reads SGHRS; CDR2 reads YFSETQ. DNA for the CDR3: TGCGCCAGCAGCCCCAGGACAGGGGACAATCAGCCCCAGCATTTT. Its translation is CASSPRTGDNQPQHF.

In this sample, this clonotype turned up once. The chain uses TRBV5-6 and TRBJ2-3, with a tentative D call TRBD1 (6 bases). The CDR3 sequence is 15 residues long. V lost 6 bases, J lost 1 base, and 15 bases lay in between. Germline CDR1 and CDR2: SGHDT and YYEEEE. The CDR3 nucleotides read TGTGCCAGCAACCCAACACCAGGGGGCACAGATACGCAGTATTTT. Its protein is CASNPTPGGTDTQYF.

This clonotype has more than one count but fewer than ten. The CDR3 region has the DNA TGTGCCACCAGTGACAGCACAGATACGCAGTATTTT. It yields the protein CATSDSTDTQYF. This rearrangement joins TRBV24-1 to TRBJ2-3, with D hard to call. V lost 4 bases to trimming and J lost 0 bases, with 1 base between them. Germline V gives CDR1 KGHDR, CDR2 SFDVKD. The CDR3 covers 12 residues.

This clonotype has just a few counts. This chain joins TRBV12-3 or TRBV12-4 and TRBJ2-2, with 7 bases lining up with TRBD1. The CDR3 consists of 17 residues. V was pared by 4 bases and J by 2 bases, with 10 bases of the junction left unmatched. CDR3 DNA: TGTGCCAGCAGTTCGAATAACCGGGACAGAAACACCGGGGAGCTGTTTTTT. Translated: CASSSNNRDRNTGELFF.

This clonotype was detected a few times. V and J are TRBV7-9 and TRBJ2-3; no firm D call. The CDR3 runs 12 residues. Germline loops: CDR1 SEHNR, CDR2 FQNEAQ (reference sequence). Trimming stripped 5 bases from V and 10 bases from J, with 13 bases between. The CDR3 is CASSTNPLAQYF. For the CDR3, the DNA is TGTGCCAGCAGCACAAACCCTCTGGCGCAGTATTTT. Full variable domain (remainder filled in from reference TRBV7-9 and TRBJ2-3): DTGVSQNPRHKITKRGQNVTFRCDPISEHNRLYWYRQTLGQGPEFLTYFQNEAQLEKSRLLSDRFSAERPKGSFSTLEIQRTEQGDSAMYLCASSTNPLAQYFGPGTRLTVL.

This clonotype was seen once. This rearrangement joins TRBV9 to TRBJ2-2, with TRBD1 identical over 8 bases. The CDR3 runs 17 residues. CDR1 is SGDLS, CDR2 YYNGEE, per germline. Trimming removed 4 bases from V and 1 base from J; junction bases left unmatched: 9. The CDR3 is CASSNTLQGGNTGELFF. CDR3 DNA: TGTGCCAGCAGCAACACGCTACAGGGGGGGAACACCGGGGAGCTGTTTTTT.

In this sample, this clonotype turned up a few times. The rearrangement joins TRBV7-3 to TRBJ1-1; 7 bases map to TRBD1. Germline values: CDR1 SGHTA, CDR2 FQGTGA. Germline trimming cut 2 bases from V and 4 bases from J; bases unmatched to any gene: 7. The CDR3 length is 15 residues. The DNA for the CDR3 is TGTGCCAGCAGCTTAGACAGGGCGGTAGGCACTGAAGCTTTCTTT. This sequence encodes CASSLDRAVGTEAFF.

J is TRBJ1-6 and V is TRBV12-3 or TRBV12-4; a weak D match, TRBD1 (6 bases). The CDR3 runs to 15 residues. V lost 6 bases and J 11 bases, leaving 20 bases between the germline ends. The CDR3 sequence: CASRVNRDFGTPLHF. CDR3 sequence (DNA): TGTGCCAGCAGGGTAAACAGGGACTTTGGTACACCCCTCCACTTT.

This clonotype was seen more than once but under ten times. J is TRBJ2-6 and V is TRBV20-1, with 8 bases that match TRBD1. CDR1 DFQATT and CDR2 SNEGSKA come from the germline V gene (reference sequence). The CDR3 has 15 amino acids. J gave up 0 bases and V 6 bases, and 4 bases lay outside the gene matches. The DNA of the CDR3 is TGCAGTGCCAGACAGGGGAGCTCTGGGGCCAACGTCCTGACTTTC. It translates to CSARQGSSGANVLTF.

V is TRBV2 and J is TRBJ1-6; TRBD1 matches 9 bases. J lost 10 bases, V lost 7 bases, and 5 bases had no gene match. The CDR3 has 13 residues. Germline loops: CDR1 SNHLY, CDR2 FYNNEI. For the CDR3, the DNA is TGTGCCAGCAAGGACAGGGGCGACTCACCCCTCCACTTT. Translation: CASKDRGDSPLHF.

The chain has TRBV5-1 and TRBJ2-2; 7 bases line up with TRBD1. Germline V gene lookup returns CDR1 SGHRS and CDR2 YFSETQ. With 6 bases clipped from V and 6 bases from J, the junction kept 8 bases outside the gene matches. CDR3 length equals 14 residues. The CDR3 spells CASIKTGVPGELFF. The CDR3 nucleotides read TGCGCCAGCATCAAAACAGGGGTCCCCGGGGAGCTGTTTTTT.

This clonotype has just a few counts. The chain recombines TRBV5-5 with TRBJ2-3; TRBD2 aligns across 7 bases. With 4 bases clipped from V and 0 bases from J, the junction kept 2 bases outside the gene matches. This CDR3 region has 14 residues. Germline V lookup: CDR1 SGHKS, CDR2 YYEKEE (reference sequence). The CDR3 loop reads CASSRAGSTDTQYF. The CDR3 DNA is TGTGCCAGCAGCCGAGCGGGAAGCACAGATACGCAGTATTTT.

V usage is TRBV6-1 and J usage is TRBJ2-3, with D possibly being TRBD1 (5 bases). The V end was cut by 2 bases, the J end by 3 bases, with 9 bases between. Germline V lookup: CDR1 MNHNS, CDR2 SASEGT. This CDR3 has 14 residues. CDR3 nucleotide sequence: TGTGCCAGCAGTGAACAGGGTTGGACAGATACGCAGTATTTT. Encoded protein: CASSEQGWTDTQYF.

This chain links TRBV7-2 with TRBJ1-4, with TRBD1 matching over 9 bases. From germline, CDR1 is SGHTA and CDR2 FQGNSA. V gave up 3 bases and J gave up 8 bases; unmatched junction bases: 7. The CDR3 totals 15 residues. In DNA, the CDR3 is TGTGCCAGCAGCTTGGGACAGGGATCAGGGGAAAAACTGTTTTTT. It encodes CASSLGQGSGEKLFF.

This clonotype was seen only once. With a much larger clone just one base away, this may be a read error. The chain combines TRBV6-6 with TRBJ2-5, with D perhaps given as TRBD1 or TRBD2 (5 bases each). With 5 bases removed from V and 5 bases from J, the gap between germline ends came to 24 bases. CDR1 is MNHNY and CDR2 is SVGAGI in the germline V gene (reference sequence). CDR3 length equals 17 residues. CDR3 in DNA: TGTGCCAGCAGTCAGACCGGGGCGATTTATACCGGGGAGACCCAGTACTTC. Translated, it gives CASSQTGAIYTGETQYF.

The rearrangement joins TRBV7-3 to TRBJ2-5, with D possibly TRBD2 on 5 matching bases. CDR1 and CDR2 from the germline V gene are SGHTA and FQGTGA. The CDR3 is 15 residues long. V was shortened by 1 base and J by 2 bases, with 11 bases between the two germline ends. As DNA, the CDR3 is TGTGCCAGCAGCTTAAACAGCGGTGTACAAGAGACCCAGTACTTC. Residues: CASSLNSGVQETQYF.

This clonotype was seen a few times. This chain links TRBV7-2 with TRBJ2-3, with D tentatively TRBD2 (5 bases). Deletions cut 5 bases from V and 10 bases from J, with 13 bases between. Germline lookup yields CDR1 SGHTA and CDR2 FQGNSA. CDR3 length: 12 amino acids. CDR3 region: CASSGRASAQYF. CDR3 coding DNA: TGTGCCAGCAGCGGGCGGGCCTCGGCGCAGTATTTT. Full variable domain (missing parts from reference TRBV7-2 and TRBJ2-3): GAGVSQSPSNKVTEKGKDVELRCDPISGHTALYWYRQSLGQGLEFLIYFQGNSAPDKSGLPSDRFSAERTGGSVSTLTIQRTQQEDSAVYLCASSGRASAQYFGPGTRLTVL.

The V and J genes are TRBV20-1 and TRBJ1-5, with D possibly TRBD1 on 5 matching bases. This CDR3 is built from 16 residues. Trimming took 3 bases from V and 6 from J, leaving 21 bases between them. Looked up from germline, CDR1 is DFQATT and CDR2 is SNEGSKA (reference sequence). CDR3 in amino acids: CSASTGPTQQGQPQHF. In nucleotides, the CDR3 is TGCAGTGCTAGTACCGGCCCCACTCAGCAGGGTCAGCCCCAGCATTTT.

This clonotype was found many times. This chain links TRBV24-1 with TRBJ1-2; D gene unclear. This CDR3 has 12 amino acids. The V and J ends lost 5 bases and 8 bases respectively, with 11 bases between them. Germline CDR1 reads KGHDR; CDR2 reads SFDVKD. The CDR3 sequence: CATSVGNEGYTF. In DNA, the CDR3 is TGTGCCACCAGTGTGGGGAATGAAGGCTACACCTTC.

The chain has TRBV12-3 or TRBV12-4 and TRBJ2-2; 11 bases fit TRBD2. The ends lost 5 bases at V and 3 bases at J; junction bases unmatched: 11. This CDR3 spans 18 amino acids. This CDR3 reads CASSPRGSGRGYTGELFF. CDR3 sequence (DNA): TGTGCCAGCAGTCCCCGCGGTAGCGGGAGGGGATACACCGGGGAGCTGTTTTTT.

The chain combines TRBV12-3 or TRBV12-4 with TRBJ2-2; D unresolved. The CDR3 sequence is 15 residues long. Trimming left V 3 bases short and J 0 bases short, with 8 bases between. The CDR3 bases are TGTGCCAGCAGTTTGAGTCGCGCGAACACCGGGGAGCTGTTTTTT. Protein: CASSLSRANTGELFF.

The rearrangement joins TRBV5-1 to TRBJ1-6, with TRBD1 as a possible D gene (5 bases). This CDR3 has 14 residues. The germline V gene has CDR1 SGHRS and CDR2 YFSETQ. V lost 7 bases to trimming and J lost 9 bases, with 17 bases between them. This CDR3 is CASRPEAGRSPLHF. Here the CDR3 DNA reads TGCGCCAGCCGACCCGAGGCAGGGCGTTCACCCCTCCACTTT.